A selection of T cell receptor beta chains follows, all from one sample in a study of PD-1 and CTLA-4 blockade in melanoma. TCRdb keeps only in-frame clones here, not all; method: immunoSEQ multiplex PCR. The data contain about 32,000 clones, around 89% of them singletons. The sample was CD8+ T cells from peripheral blood, taken from a patient given anti-PD-1 treatment. The receptors here all came from a human donor with melanoma. Both conserved end residues are part of each CDR3. The D gene is left open where the match is weak. Size is stated for part of the rows, as once, few or many counts, or as a class when the clone is expanded.

clone size,V gene,J gene,D gene,CDR3 protein,CDR3 DNA
NA,TRBV24-1,TRBJ1-1,NA,CATRRTGNTEAFF,TGTGCCACCCGGCGTACGGGGAACACTGAAGCTTTCTTT
NA,TRBV6-5,TRBJ1-1,NA,CASSFGTAEAFF,TGTGCCAGCAGTTTCGGGACGGCTGAAGCTTTCTTT
NA,TRBV4-3,TRBJ1-1,NA,CASKGWGGEAFF,TGCGCCAGCAAGGGTTGGGGGGGTGAAGCTTTCTTT
NA,TRBV7-2,TRBJ2-1,NA,CASGTGNYEQFF,TGTGCCAGCGGTACAGGGAACTATGAGCAGTTCTTC
NA,TRBV2,TRBJ2-6,NA,CASIRAGSGANVLTF,TGTGCCAGCATCAGAGCAGGGTCTGGGGCCAACGTCCTGACTTTC
NA,TRBV6-5,TRBJ1-5,NA,CASSSGSNQPQHF,TGTGCCAGCAGCTCTGGGAGCAATCAGCCCCAGCATTTT
NA,TRBV11-2,TRBJ1-4,NA,CASSLEGRGELFF,TGTGCCAGCAGCTTAGAAGGGCGAGGTGAACTGTTTTTT
NA,TRBV4-2,TRBJ2-1,TRBD2,CASSRLPSSGVYNEQFF,TGTGCCAGCAGCCGCCTCCCCTCTAGCGGGGTTTACAATGAGCAGTTCTTC
NA,TRBV5-4,TRBJ2-7,NA,CASSFRGSYEQYF,TGTGCCAGCAGCTTCAGGGGTTCCTACGAGCAGTACTTC
once,TRBV5-4,TRBJ1-2,NA,CASSLSPLFQGYTF,TGTGCCAGCAGCTTGAGTCCCCTCTTTCAGGGCTACACCTTC
NA,TRBV5-4,TRBJ2-1,TRBD2,CASSLGTSGGHEQFF,TGTGCCAGCAGCTTAGGGACTAGCGGGGGGCATGAGCAGTTCTTC
NA,TRBV7-2,TRBJ1-2,NA,CASSEGLYGYTF,TGTGCCAGCAGCGAGGGACTCTATGGCTACACCTTC
NA,TRBV7-9,TRBJ2-2,TRBD2,CASSPTAASGPNTGELFF,TGTGCCAGCAGCCCCACGGCGGCTAGCGGTCCGAACACCGGGGAGCTGTTTTTT
NA,TRBV4-1,TRBJ1-4,TRBD1,CASTQGGPMGEKLFF,TGCGCCAGCACCCAGGGGGGACCCATGGGAGAAAAACTGTTTTTT
NA,TRBV7-9,TRBJ1-2,NA,CASRPLGEGYGYTF,TGTGCCAGCCGTCCCTTAGGGGAGGGCTATGGCTACACCTTC
NA,TRBV27,TRBJ1-4,NA,CASSLSGGGEKLFF,TGTGCCAGCAGTTTATCGGGGGGGGGTGAAAAACTGTTTTTT
NA,TRBV28,TRBJ1-6,TRBD1,CASSLYRTGDSPLHF,TGTGCCAGCAGTTTATATAGGACAGGGGATTCACCCCTCCACTTT
NA,TRBV14,TRBJ2-2,NA,CASSLEGELFF,TGTGCCAGCAGTCTTGAAGGGGAGCTGTTTTTT
NA,TRBV28,TRBJ1-5,TRBD1,CASSSRTGIRNQPQHF,TGTGCCAGCAGTTCCCGGACAGGGATACGCAATCAGCCCCAGCATTTT
once,TRBV2,TRBJ1-5,NA,CASSEVGSNQPQHF,TGTGCCAGCAGTGAAGTGGGCAGTAATCAGCCCCAGCATTTT
NA,TRBV21-1,TRBJ2-5,NA,CASSKAVDGVREETQYF,TGTGCCAGCAGCAAAGCCGTCGACGGGGTCAGAGAAGAGACCCAGTACTTC
NA,TRBV7-9,TRBJ1-4,NA,CASSERVANEKLFF,TGTGCCAGCAGCGAAAGGGTGGCTAATGAAAAACTGTTTTTT
NA,TRBV11-2,TRBJ2-1,NA,CASTDLGGGGEQFF,TGTGCCAGCACCGACCTCGGTGGGGGCGGGGAGCAGTTCTTC
NA,TRBV24-1,TRBJ2-1,TRBD2,CATSDFGLAGGYNEQFF,TGTGCCACCAGTGATTTCGGACTAGCGGGGGGCTACAATGAGCAGTTCTTC
once,TRBV6-5,TRBJ2-3,NA,CASSYSRMSTDTQYF,TGTGCCAGCAGTTACAGTCGTATGAGCACAGATACGCAGTATTTT
NA,TRBV27,TRBJ1-4,TRBD1,CASSTDRGNEKLFF,TGTGCCAGCAGTACGGACAGGGGAAACGAAAAACTGTTTTTT
NA,TRBV2,TRBJ1-6,NA,CASLTGGNSPLHF,TGTGCCAGCCTGACGGGGGGTAATTCACCCCTCCACTTT
NA,TRBV7-9,TRBJ2-5,NA,CASSPQGGVSKTQYF,TGTGCCAGCAGCCCACAAGGAGGCGTCTCTAAGACCCAGTACTTC
NA,TRBV13,TRBJ2-1,TRBD1,CASSPGTGGGEEQFF,TGTGCCAGCAGTCCCGGGACAGGGGGTGGGGAAGAGCAGTTCTTC
once,TRBV24-1,TRBJ1-2,TRBD1,CATSSTGAGYGYTF,TGTGCCACTTCGTCGACAGGGGCTGGCTATGGCTACACCTTC
NA,TRBV19,TRBJ2-4,NA,CATHQGNIQYF,TGTGCCACTCATCAGGGAAACATTCAGTACTTC
NA,TRBV7-8,TRBJ1-2,NA,CASSWDLGGGYGYTF,TGTGCCAGCAGCTGGGACTTAGGTGGGGGCTATGGCTACACCTTC
NA,TRBV28,TRBJ1-2,NA,CASSIRVHYGYTF,TGTGCCAGCAGCATTAGGGTCCACTATGGCTACACCTTC
NA,TRBV6-5,TRBJ2-1,NA,CASSLASSYNEQFF,TGTGCCAGCAGCCTAGCGAGCTCCTACAATGAGCAGTTCTTC
NA,TRBV19,TRBJ1-2,NA,CASIGSGQLYGYTF,TGTGCCAGTATTGGGTCCGGGCAGCTCTATGGCTACACCTTC
NA,TRBV2,TRBJ2-1,TRBD2,CASRTGTGTNNEQFF,TGTGCCAGCAGGACGGGTACCGGGACTAACAATGAGCAGTTCTTC
NA,TRBV2,TRBJ1-2,NA,CASSETSTTF,TGTGCCAGCAGTGAGACCTCTACCACCTTC
NA,TRBV3-1/TRBV3-2,TRBJ2-3,NA,CASGGGSTDTQYF,TGTGCCAGCGGCGGAGGGTCCACAGATACGCAGTATTTT
once,TRBV9,TRBJ1-6,NA,CASTGGLNSPLHF,TGTGCCAGCACTGGGGGGCTGAATTCACCCCTCCACTTT
NA,TRBV3-1/TRBV3-2,TRBJ1-1,NA,CASSHTQLTEAFF,TGTGCCAGCAGCCACACTCAACTCACTGAAGCTTTCTTT
NA,TRBV6-1,TRBJ2-2,NA,CASSEWGNTGELFF,TGTGCCAGCAGTGAATGGGGGAACACCGGGGAGCTGTTTTTT
NA,TRBV7-9,TRBJ1-2,TRBD1,CASSLQGDVMRGYTF,TGTGCCAGCAGCTTGCAGGGGGATGTGATGAGGGGCTACACCTTC
NA,TRBV6-1,TRBJ2-7,NA,CASSEKGHPGRYEQYF,TGTGCCAGCAGTGAAAAGGGACACCCCGGTCGCTACGAGCAGTACTTC
NA,TRBV4-1,TRBJ1-5,NA,CASSQGNNQPQHF,TGCGCCAGCAGCCAAGGGAACAATCAGCCCCAGCATTTT
few,TRBV27,TRBJ2-7,NA,CASYSSSYEQYF,TGTGCCAGCTACAGTAGCTCCTACGAGCAGTACTTC
NA,TRBV27,TRBJ1-1,NA,CASSLMANTEAFF,TGTGCCAGCAGTTTAATGGCTAACACTGAAGCTTTCTTT
NA,TRBV19,TRBJ1-2,NA,CASGANYGYTF,TGTGCCAGTGGAGCTAACTATGGCTACACCTTC
NA,TRBV7-2,TRBJ1-2,NA,CASSFNSNYGYTF,TGTGCCAGCAGCTTTAACAGTAACTATGGCTACACCTTC
NA,TRBV24-1,TRBJ2-5,TRBD1,CATSDLPGTGGETQYF,TGTGCCACCAGTGACCTACCCGGGACAGGGGGGGAGACCCAGTACTTC
NA,TRBV19,TRBJ2-6,NA,CASSSGANVLTF,TGTGCCAGTAGTTCTGGGGCCAACGTCCTGACTTTC
NA,TRBV2,TRBJ1-4,NA,CASSDQVGSPSNEKLFF,TGTGCCAGCAGCGATCAGGTCGGGTCGCCGAGTAATGAAAAACTGTTTTTT
NA,TRBV19,TRBJ2-5,NA,CASSIGAAVEETQYF,TGTGCCAGTAGTATAGGGGCCGCCGTCGAGGAGACCCAGTACTTC
few,TRBV7-8,TRBJ1-6,NA,CASSVGGGQISPLHF,TGTGCCAGCAGCGTCGGGGGGGGGCAGATTTCACCCCTCCACTTT